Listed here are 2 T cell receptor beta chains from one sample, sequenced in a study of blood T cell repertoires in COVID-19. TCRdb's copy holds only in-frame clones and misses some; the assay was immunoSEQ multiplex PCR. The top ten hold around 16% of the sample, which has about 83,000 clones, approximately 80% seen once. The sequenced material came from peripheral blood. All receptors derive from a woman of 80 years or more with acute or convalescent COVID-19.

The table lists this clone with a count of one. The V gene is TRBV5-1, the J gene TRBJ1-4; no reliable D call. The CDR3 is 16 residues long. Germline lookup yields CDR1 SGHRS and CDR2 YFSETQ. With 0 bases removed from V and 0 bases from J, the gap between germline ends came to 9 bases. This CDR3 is CASSLGQVTTNEKLFF. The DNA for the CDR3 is TGCGCCAGCAGCTTGGGTCAGGTTACAACTAATGAAAAACTGTTTTTT.

The DNA of the CDR3 is TGTGCCAGTAGTATTTCTAGCGGGGGGGTCTACAATGAGCAGTTCTTC. It encodes CASSISSGGVYNEQFF. V gene TRBV19 combines with J gene TRBJ2-1; 12 bases agree with TRBD2. Per germline, CDR1 LNHDA and CDR2 SQIVND (reference sequence). CDR3 length: 16 residues. After removal of 3 bases from V and 3 bases from J, the junction contained 3 bases not matched to a gene.